The 20 T cell receptor beta chains presented below share a single source sample, sequenced in a study of cytomegalovirus exposure and HLA in healthy donors. In the PCR, 60 Vbeta and 13 Jbeta primers were used. The table came from immunoSEQ multiplex PCR; TCRdb's copy has only in-frame clones and leaves some out. The repertoire holds 200,000 to 250,000 clones, with around 85% as singletons. Sequencing was done on a sample of PBMCs. Source of these receptors: a human donor in good health.

Written as DNA, the CDR3 is TGCGCCAGCAGTTGGTTTGACGGGGGGGCGAACACCATATATTTT. It encodes CASSWFDGGANTIYF. V is TRBV5-1 and J is TRBJ1-3, with D perhaps matching TRBD1 (6 bases). Germline values: CDR1 SGHRS, CDR2 YFSETQ. With 5 bases removed from V and 7 bases from J, the gap between germline ends came to 19 bases. The CDR3 extends over 15 amino acids.

V and J are TRBV27 and TRBJ2-7; 8 bases match TRBD1. The CDR3 is 15 amino acids. Looked up from germline, CDR1 is MNHEY and CDR2 is SMNVEV (reference sequence). The V and J ends lost 5 bases and 6 bases, in that order; junction bases with no gene match: 12. The CDR3 bases are TGTGCCAGCAGTCCAGACCGGGACAGGTTCCGCGAGCAGTACTTC. This codes for CASSPDRDRFREQYF.

The chain links TRBV9 to TRBJ1-3, with 7 positions matching TRBD1. There are 15 residues in the CDR3. Looked up from germline, CDR1 is SGDLS and CDR2 is YYNGEE. V was pared by 0 bases and J by 3 bases, with 3 bases of the junction left unmatched. The CDR3 bases are TGTGCCAGCAGCGTAGCGGGACAGCGTGGAAACACCATATATTTT. This encodes CASSVAGQRGNTIYF.

This clone was seen a single time. The V and J genes are TRBV27 and TRBJ2-7, with 8 bases fitting TRBD1. V was clipped by 6 bases and J by 4 bases; unmatched bases: 8. This CDR3 is built from 14 residues. Germline assignment: CDR1 MNHEY and CDR2 SMNVEV (reference sequence). DNA for the CDR3: TGTGCCAGCAGCAGACAGGGGTCGGGGTACGAGCAGTACTTC. Its protein product is CASSRQGSGYEQYF.

The V gene is TRBV9, the J gene TRBJ1-4, with 8 nucleotides matching TRBD1. J gave up 7 bases and V 3 bases, and 5 bases lay outside the gene matches. The germline CDR1 and CDR2 sequences are SGDLS and YYNGEE. CDR3 length: 14 residues. DNA of the CDR3: TGTGCCAGCAGCGCGGACAGGGACGGTGAAAAACTGTTTTTT. It is translated as CASSADRDGEKLFF.

The chain is built from TRBV4-1 and TRBJ1-4; D remains ambiguous. The germline gives CDR1 MGHRA, CDR2 YSYEKL. V gave up 1 base and J gave up 1 base, with 7 bases separating them. The CDR3 extends over 15 amino acids. The CDR3 protein is CASSQGPETNEKLFF. The CDR3 nucleotides are TGCGCCAGCAGCCAAGGTCCAGAAACTAATGAAAAACTGTTTTTT.

The gene calls are TRBV19 and TRBJ2-3, with 13 bases identical to TRBD2. The V and J ends lost 3 bases and 0 bases, in that order; junction bases with no gene match: 3. CDR1 LNHDA and CDR2 SQIVND come from the germline V gene (reference sequence). This CDR3 is 17 amino acids long. The chain's CDR3 is CASSIGTSGTSTDTQYF. Here the CDR3 DNA reads TGTGCCAGTAGTATCGGGACTAGCGGGACTAGCACAGATACGCAGTATTTT.

The rearrangement uses TRBV7-9 and TRBJ2-3; TRBD2 agrees at 8 bases. Germline V lookup: CDR1 SEHNR, CDR2 FQNEAQ (reference sequence). The CDR3 consists of 16 residues. With 5 bases clipped from V and 4 bases from J, the junction kept 11 bases outside the gene matches. The CDR3 here is CASSILTSAMADTQYF. The CDR3 DNA reads TGTGCCAGCAGCATTCTGACTAGCGCGATGGCAGATACGCAGTATTTT.

The chain links TRBV20-1 to TRBJ2-1; D ambiguous. Germline V gene data show CDR1 as DFQATT and CDR2 as SNEGSKA (reference sequence). The CDR3 is 11 residues long. The V end lost 1 base, the J end lost 8 bases, and 6 bases lay between the germline ends. CDR3 nucleotides: TGCAGTGCTAGAGTACGGGATGAGCAGTTCTTC. This translates into CSARVRDEQFF.

The chain joins TRBV13 to TRBJ1-2; TRBD1 is a possible D gene (6 bases). Germline loops: CDR1 PRHDT, CDR2 FYEKMQ (reference sequence). V was trimmed by 3 bases and J by 8 bases, leaving 13 bases between them. The CDR3 runs to 13 residues. In DNA form, the CDR3 reads TGTGCCAGCAGCTTGAGTCAGGGGAGCGGCTACACCTTC. This gives the protein CASSLSQGSGYTF.

The V and J genes are TRBV28 and TRBJ2-7; weak D call: TRBD2 (5 bases). Germline values: CDR1 MDHEN, CDR2 SYDVKM. CDR3 length equals 11 residues. The CDR3 region is CASSGSYEQYF. The CDR3 coding sequence is TGTGCTTCCTCGGGGTCCTACGAGCAGTACTTC.

This chain uses TRBV2 with TRBJ1-1; TRBD1 matches 7 bases. The CDR3 has 14 amino acids. Germline V gene lookup returns CDR1 SNHLY and CDR2 FYNNEI. J lost 5 bases, V lost 2 bases, and 5 bases had no gene match. DNA of the CDR3: TGTGCCAGCAGTGAAAAGACAGGGTCAACTGAAGCTTTCTTT. Amino acids: CASSEKTGSTEAFF. Using reference TRBV2 and TRBJ1-1 for the parts outside the CDR3, the full variable domain is EPEVTQTPSHQVTQMGQEVILRCVPISNHLYFYWYRQILGQKVEFLVSFYNNEISEKSEIFDDQFSVERPDGSNFTLKIRSTKLEDSAMYFCASSEKTGSTEAFFGQGTRLTVV.

The gene calls are TRBV28 and TRBJ1-1; maybe TRBD1 (5 bases). CDR1 and CDR2 from the germline V gene are MDHEN and SYDVKM. The CDR3 has 14 residues. V dropped 6 bases and J dropped 0 bases, with 11 bases sitting between them. CDR3 amino acids: CASRLRQMNTEAFF. DNA of the CDR3: TGTGCCAGCAGGCTTCGACAGATGAACACTGAAGCTTTCTTT. Filled out from reference TRBV28 and TRBJ1-1, the complete variable domain reads DVKVTQSSRYLVKRTGEKVFLECVQDMDHENMFWYRQDPGLGLRLIYFSYDVKMKEKGDIPEGYSVSREKKERFSLILESASTNQTSMYLCASRLRQMNTEAFFGQGTRLTVV.

The rearrangement joins TRBV30 to TRBJ1-1, with a possible D match to TRBD1 (5 bases). Germline CDR1 GTSNPN, CDR2 SVGIG (reference sequence). This CDR3 has 15 amino acids. V lost 2 bases to trimming and J lost 0 bases, with 13 bases between them. The CDR3 loop is CAWSRGSVMNTEAFF. CDR3 bases: TGTGCCTGGAGTAGGGGCTCGGTCATGAACACTGAAGCTTTCTTT.

This clone appeared a single time. The rearrangement joins TRBV4-1 to TRBJ1-2; weak D call: TRBD1 (6 bases). This CDR3 is 20 amino acids long. V lost 2 bases to trimming and J lost 2 bases, with 27 bases between them. Germline CDR1 is MGHRA and CDR2 is YSYEKL. DNA of the CDR3: TGCGCCAGCAGCCAATGGTCGGCAGGGGTCCGAGAAAGAGGAAACTATGGCTACACCTTC. Translated: CASSQWSAGVRERGNYGYTF.

V and J are TRBV19 and TRBJ2-6; 7 nucleotides match TRBD1. In germline, CDR1 is LNHDA, CDR2 SQIVND (reference sequence). The trim removed 6 bases at V and 2 bases at J, leaving 1 base unmatched. The CDR3 covers 14 residues. The CDR3 here is CASRQGTGANVLTF. The CDR3 nucleotides read TGTGCCAGTAGACAGGGGACTGGGGCCAACGTCCTGACTTTC.

This rearrangement joins TRBV28 to TRBJ2-1; 7 bases line up with TRBD1. From germline, CDR1 is MDHEN and CDR2 SYDVKM. This CDR3 spans 15 amino acids. V lost 6 bases to trimming and J lost 0 bases; unmatched junction nucleotides: 5. The CDR3 protein is CASRLDRASYNEQFF. For the CDR3, the DNA is TGTGCCAGCAGACTAGACAGGGCCTCCTACAATGAGCAGTTCTTC.

The V gene is TRBV5-1, the J gene TRBJ2-6; no definite D call. The CDR3 is 15 residues long. V lost 4 bases, J lost 3 bases, and 11 bases lay in between. The germline V gene encodes CDR1 SGHRS and CDR2 YFSETQ. The CDR3 DNA sequence: TGCGCCAGCAGCCAACCCAATAGTGGGGCCAACGTCCTGACTTTC. Its protein product is CASSQPNSGANVLTF.

The rearrangement links TRBV18 to TRBJ2-7, with D possibly being TRBD2 (6 bases). CDR3 length: 13 residues. Trimming removed 0 bases from V and 7 bases from J, with 10 bases in between. Germline assignment: CDR1 KGHSH and CDR2 LQKENI. This chain's CDR3 is CASSPPGRGEQYF. DNA for the CDR3: TGTGCCAGCTCACCACCGGGTCGGGGGGAGCAGTACTTC.

The chain has TRBV7-3 and TRBJ2-1; no clear D. CDR3 size: 13 residues. Germline values: CDR1 SGHTA, CDR2 FQGTGA. The ends were cut back, 5 bases at V and 0 bases at J, with 5 bases in the middle. As DNA, the CDR3 is TGTGCCAGCAGCCCTAGCTCCTACAATGAGCAGTTCTTC. Its translation: CASSPSSYNEQFF.